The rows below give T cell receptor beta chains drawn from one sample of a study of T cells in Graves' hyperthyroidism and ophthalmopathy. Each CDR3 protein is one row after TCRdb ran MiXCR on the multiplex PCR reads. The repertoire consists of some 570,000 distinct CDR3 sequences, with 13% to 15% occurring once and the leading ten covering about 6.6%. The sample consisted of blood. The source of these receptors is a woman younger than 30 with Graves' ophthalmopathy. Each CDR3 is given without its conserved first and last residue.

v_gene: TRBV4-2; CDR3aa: ASSRIGQGPFKQY
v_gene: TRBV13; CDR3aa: ASSSDRAYYGYT
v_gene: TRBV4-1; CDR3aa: ASSQDSQESYGYT
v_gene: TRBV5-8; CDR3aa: ASSLWASGSALETQY
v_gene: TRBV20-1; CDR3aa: SARGTWDTEAF
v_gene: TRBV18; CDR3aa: ASSPLQSGTGLVEQY
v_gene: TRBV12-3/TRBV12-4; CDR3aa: ASSFSSEGGIQY
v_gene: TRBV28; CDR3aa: ASSLGTGYYGYT
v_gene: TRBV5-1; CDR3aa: ASSLGAGTATDTQY
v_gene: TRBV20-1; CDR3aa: SAPGTSGTYTGELF
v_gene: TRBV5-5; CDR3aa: ASSSYREQGSGYT
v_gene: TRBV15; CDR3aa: ATSRDGANNEQF
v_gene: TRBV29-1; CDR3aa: SVEAEGQGGNTIY
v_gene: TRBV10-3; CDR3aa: AISATYEQY
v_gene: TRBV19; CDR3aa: ASSTLGLLAGGPSTDTQY
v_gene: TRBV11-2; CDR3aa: ATSFSGTGDNEQF
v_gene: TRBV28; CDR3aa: ASSHLAGGSTDTQY
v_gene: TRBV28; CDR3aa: ASRPKRLGTANYGYT
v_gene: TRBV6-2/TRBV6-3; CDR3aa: ASGMGQGLQQY
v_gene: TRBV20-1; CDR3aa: SARTGSGETQY
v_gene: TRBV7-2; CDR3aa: ASSADRGRYQPQH
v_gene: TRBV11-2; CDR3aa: ASSSYRGRGNEQY
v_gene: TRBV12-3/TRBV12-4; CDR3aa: ASSRSGTGELF
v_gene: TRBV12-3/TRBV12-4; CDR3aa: ASTPRPGEQY
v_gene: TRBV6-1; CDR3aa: ASNHRGRVYEQY
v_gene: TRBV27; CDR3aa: ASSSGTSGRETQY
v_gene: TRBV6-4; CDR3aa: ASSPQGGPNEQF
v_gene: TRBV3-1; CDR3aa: ASSQNVGSGILDEQF
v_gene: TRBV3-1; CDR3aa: ASSQGGISPPEAF
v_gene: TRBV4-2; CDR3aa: ASSQEEDTEAF
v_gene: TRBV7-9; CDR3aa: ASSLWEGQLERGELF
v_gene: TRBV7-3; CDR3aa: ASSTGGWSTEAF
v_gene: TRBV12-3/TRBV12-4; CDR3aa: ASGLRGIYEQY
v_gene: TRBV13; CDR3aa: ASSLRGGPRNTEAF
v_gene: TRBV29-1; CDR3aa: SVVTGGNFDEQY
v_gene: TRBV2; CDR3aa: ASRKLAGGPFYNEQF
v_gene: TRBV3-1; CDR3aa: ASSQGGGSSYNEQF
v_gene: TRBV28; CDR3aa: ASSFGQGLSSYNEQF
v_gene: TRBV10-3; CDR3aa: AISEANSPLH
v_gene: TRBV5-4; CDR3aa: ASSQGLAGDNEQF
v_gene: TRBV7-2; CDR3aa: ASSPLRLSTDTQY
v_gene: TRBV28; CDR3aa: ASSFTWVATNEQF
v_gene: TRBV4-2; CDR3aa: ASSQEYGRAKNIQY
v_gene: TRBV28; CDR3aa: ASSSLLGGYT
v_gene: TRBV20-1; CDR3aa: SASVGFGNTEAF
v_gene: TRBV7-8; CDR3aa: ASSPGGVRRSYEQY
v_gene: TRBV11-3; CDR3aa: ASNGGRLGNEQF